This T cell receptor beta chain came from a study of control samples from healthy donors and cancer patients. The data were produced by immunoSEQ multiplex PCR, yet TCRdb's version contains in-frame clones alone and is incomplete. The data hold tens of thousands of clones, with roughly 84% observed a single time. The J segment lost 7 bases and the V segment lost 2 bases, leaving 6 bases of the junction unmatched. CDR1 and CDR2 (germline): SNHLY, FYNNEI. The CDR3 has 15 residues. The chain has TRBV2 and TRBJ1-5; 9 bases line up with TRBD1. The sequence was obtained from a man in his 70s with lung cancer. Sequenced input: PBMCs. The CDR3 DNA sequence: TGTGCCAGCAGTGAAATGGGACAGGGATGGCAGCCCCAGCATTTT. Its translation: CASSEMGQGWQPQHF.